This entry features one T cell receptor beta chain sequence. Participants had their cohort set by participant-reported clinical history. Produced via immunoSEQ multiplex PCR; TCRdb's table is partial and in-frame only. The sample shows almost 200,000 clones, around 92% of them seen only once. The data originate from a study of blood T cell repertoires in COVID-19. Turning to the study itself: Nucleic acid was either cDNA or gDNA, and it came from T cells, B-cell-depleted T cells, or PBMCs.

The J segment lost 4 bases and the V segment lost 6 bases, leaving 3 bases of the junction unmatched. This CDR3 is 12 amino acids long. Germline V gene lookup returns CDR1 SQVTM and CDR2 ANQGSEA. What was sequenced was PBMCs or T cells enriched from blood (not recorded which). The chain has TRBV29-1 and TRBJ1-5; the match to TRBD1 covers 7 bases. This TCR derives from a woman aged 18-29 years who had recovered from COVID-19. The CDR3 sequence: CSVRQGNQPQHF. The DNA for the CDR3 is TGCAGCGTGAGACAGGGTAATCAGCCCCAGCATTTT.